These T cell receptor beta chains were read from a single sample in a study of HIV-infected patients and healthy controls. Via MiXCR, TCRdb re-called the 5' RACE reads, giving one row per CDR3 protein. The sample records about 10,000 distinct CDR3 sequences, more than 9% being singletons. Sequenced material: blood, taken before antiretroviral therapy. The source is an adult with HIV infection. The CDR3 runs from the conserved cysteine through the conserved F or W. The D gene is left open where the match is weak. Expanded clones are given a class, and other clones once, few, many or no size at all.

V gene: TRBV28; D gene: -; J gene: TRBJ2-1; clone size: few; CDR3 protein: CASSSPGRTNEQFF; CDR3 DNA: TGTGCCAGCAGCTCCCCGGGACGGACTAATGAGCAGTTCTTC
V gene: TRBV7-8; D gene: -; J gene: TRBJ1-4; clone size: many; CDR3 protein: CASSLVEREKLFF; CDR3 DNA: TGTGCCAGCAGCTTAGTCGAAAGGGAAAAACTGTTTTTT
V gene: TRBV9; D gene: -; J gene: TRBJ2-3; clone size: many; CDR3 protein: CASSVGHHADTQYF; CDR3 DNA: TGTGCCAGCAGCGTAGGGCATCATGCAGATACGCAGTATTTT
V gene: TRBV30; D gene: -; J gene: TRBJ1-2; clone size: many; CDR3 protein: CAWSLPDLYGYTF; CDR3 DNA: TGTGCCTGGAGTCTCCCCGATCTCTATGGCTACACCTTC
V gene: TRBV4-1; D gene: -; J gene: TRBJ1-1; clone size: many; CDR3 protein: CASSQGAGKRDEAFF; CDR3 DNA: TGCGCCAGCAGCCAAGGGGCAGGGAAACGGGATGAAGCTTTCTTT
V gene: TRBV20-1; D gene: -; J gene: TRBJ2-2; clone size: many; CDR3 protein: CSARGGHANTGELFF; CDR3 DNA: TGCAGTGCTAGAGGGGGCCACGCCAACACCGGGGAGCTGTTTTTT
V gene: TRBV19; D gene: -; J gene: TRBJ2-1; clone size: medium-sized; CDR3 protein: CASSIKGYNEQFF; CDR3 DNA: TGTGCCAGTAGTATTAAGGGTTACAATGAGCAGTTCTTC
V gene: TRBV6-5; D gene: -; J gene: TRBJ2-3; clone size: many; CDR3 protein: CASSRADTQYF; CDR3 DNA: TGTGCCAGCAGTCGTGCAGATACGCAGTATTTT
V gene: TRBV20-1; D gene: -; J gene: TRBJ1-2; clone size: -; CDR3 protein: CSASTANYGYTF; CDR3 DNA: TGCAGTGCTTCGACAGCTAACTATGGCTACACCTTC
V gene: TRBV29-1; D gene: -; J gene: TRBJ1-1; clone size: -; CDR3 protein: CSVAPTLNTEAFF; CDR3 DNA: TGCAGCGTGGCCCCGACATTGAACACTGAAGCTTTCTTT
V gene: TRBV6-2/TRBV6-3; D gene: TRBD1; J gene: TRBJ2-7; clone size: many; CDR3 protein: CASTQPGTGTYEQYF; CDR3 DNA: TGTGCCAGCACCCAACCCGGGACAGGGACCTACGAGCAGTACTTC
V gene: TRBV5-4; D gene: -; J gene: TRBJ2-3; clone size: many; CDR3 protein: CASSTDWSTDTQYF; CDR3 DNA: TGTGCCAGCAGCACTGACTGGAGCACAGATACGCAGTATTTT
V gene: TRBV20-1; D gene: -; J gene: TRBJ1-1; clone size: many; CDR3 protein: CSARRLPGRTEAFF; CDR3 DNA: TGCAGTGCTCGCCGCCTGCCAGGGCGCACTGAAGCTTTCTTT
V gene: TRBV7-2; D gene: -; J gene: TRBJ2-4; clone size: many; CDR3 protein: CASSSRSGVDTRYIQYF; CDR3 DNA: TGTGCCAGCAGCTCAAGGTCCGGGGTGGACACCAGATACATTCAGTACTTC
V gene: TRBV5-1; D gene: -; J gene: TRBJ2-1; clone size: many; CDR3 protein: CASSLEGRGTIDEQFF; CDR3 DNA: TGCGCCAGCAGCTTGGAGGGCAGGGGAACAATTGATGAGCAGTTCTTC
V gene: TRBV5-5; D gene: -; J gene: TRBJ2-3; clone size: many; CDR3 protein: CASSLPGAISTDTQYF; CDR3 DNA: TGTGCCAGCAGCTTACCCGGGGCTATATCCACAGATACGCAGTATTTT
V gene: TRBV29-1; D gene: -; J gene: TRBJ2-1; clone size: many; CDR3 protein: CSVNAAVEQFF; CDR3 DNA: TGCAGCGTTAATGCGGCAGTCGAGCAGTTCTTC
V gene: TRBV10-3; D gene: TRBD2; J gene: TRBJ2-2; clone size: many; CDR3 protein: CATSGGTNTGELFF; CDR3 DNA: TGTGCCACGTCGGGAGGCACGAACACCGGGGAGCTGTTTTTT
V gene: TRBV7-3; D gene: -; J gene: TRBJ1-1; clone size: many; CDR3 protein: CASSKDRNTEAFF; CDR3 DNA: TGTGCCAGCAGCAAGGACAGGAACACTGAAGCTTTCTTT
V gene: TRBV6-5; D gene: TRBD1; J gene: TRBJ1-1; clone size: -; CDR3 protein: CASSLHGTDTEAFF; CDR3 DNA: TGTGCCAGCAGCTTACACGGGACAGACACTGAAGCTTTCTTT
V gene: TRBV29-1; D gene: -; J gene: TRBJ2-1; clone size: medium-sized; CDR3 protein: CSVQFQRNEQFF; CDR3 DNA: TGCAGCGTTCAATTTCAGAGGAATGAGCAGTTCTTC
V gene: TRBV7-8; D gene: TRBD1; J gene: TRBJ1-5; clone size: medium-sized; CDR3 protein: CASSMTGGSQPQHF; CDR3 DNA: TGTGCCAGCAGCATGACAGGGGGCTCTCAGCCCCAGCATTTT
V gene: TRBV5-1; D gene: TRBD2; J gene: TRBJ2-3; clone size: many; CDR3 protein: CASSLAAGGSFGDTQYF; CDR3 DNA: TGCGCCAGCAGCTTGGCCGCGGGAGGGTCCTTCGGGGATACGCAGTATTTT
V gene: TRBV7-2; D gene: -; J gene: TRBJ2-3; clone size: -; CDR3 protein: CASSYQSGPSTDTQYF; CDR3 DNA: TGTGCCAGCAGCTACCAATCGGGGCCAAGCACAGATACGCAGTATTTT
V gene: TRBV28; D gene: -; J gene: TRBJ2-7; clone size: many; CDR3 protein: CASSKARQSYEQYF; CDR3 DNA: TGTGCCAGCAGTAAAGCGCGACAATCCTACGAGCAGTACTTC
V gene: TRBV3-1; D gene: TRBD1; J gene: TRBJ1-2; clone size: few; CDR3 protein: CASSHTGGGGYTF; CDR3 DNA: TGTGCCAGCAGTCACACAGGGGGAGGTGGCTACACCTTC
V gene: TRBV6-2/TRBV6-3; D gene: -; J gene: TRBJ1-2; clone size: many; CDR3 protein: CASSAQGGSYGYTF; CDR3 DNA: TGTGCCAGCAGTGCCCAGGGAGGCAGCTATGGCTACACCTTC
V gene: TRBV5-1; D gene: -; J gene: TRBJ2-2; clone size: many; CDR3 protein: CASSLGGNTGELFF; CDR3 DNA: TGCGCCAGCAGCTTGGGAGGCAACACCGGGGAGCTGTTTTTT
V gene: TRBV7-9; D gene: -; J gene: TRBJ2-2; clone size: few; CDR3 protein: CASSLLGRFRDANTGELFF; CDR3 DNA: TGTGCCAGCAGCTTATTGGGTCGGTTTAGGGATGCGAACACCGGGGAGCTGTTTTTT
V gene: TRBV6-5; D gene: TRBD2; J gene: TRBJ2-1; clone size: medium-sized; CDR3 protein: CASSSSGLPNGNEQFF; CDR3 DNA: TGTGCCAGCAGTTCGTCGGGACTACCCAATGGTAATGAGCAGTTCTTC
V gene: TRBV29-1; D gene: TRBD1; J gene: TRBJ2-7; clone size: few; CDR3 protein: CSVPGQGGSYEQYF; CDR3 DNA: TGCAGCGTTCCCGGACAGGGAGGCAGCTACGAGCAGTACTTC